This passage covers 21 T cell receptor beta chains from one sample sequenced in a study of blood T cell repertoires in COVID-19. Clones were read by immunoSEQ multiplex PCR, and TCRdb kept only the in-frame ones, dropping some. The table has hundreds of thousands of clones, roughly 85% seen once; the top ten hold 9.1%. The sample was PBMCs or T cells enriched from blood (not recorded which). The receptors derive from a woman in her forties or fifties with acute COVID-19.

The gene calls are TRBV5-4 and TRBJ2-7; perhaps TRBD2 as D (6 bases). This CDR3 is built from 14 residues. V shed 0 bases and J shed 3 bases, with 10 bases lying between them. Germline loops: CDR1 SGHNT, CDR2 YYREEE (reference sequence). The CDR3 region has the DNA TGTGCCAGCAGCTTGGGAGGAGGGATCTACGAGCAGTACTTC. Translation: CASSLGGGIYEQYF. Full variable domain (missing parts from reference TRBV5-4 and TRBJ2-7): ETGVTQSPTHLIKTRGQQVTLRCSSQSGHNTVSWYQQALGQGPQFIFQYYREEENGRGNFPPRFSGLQFPNYSSELNVNALELDDSALYLCASSLGGGIYEQYFGPGTRLTVT.

This chain connects TRBV29-1 to TRBJ1-2; D is perhaps TRBD1 (6 bases). Trimming cost V 6 bases and J 8 bases, with 16 bases left between them. The CDR3 length is 12 residues. Germline CDR1 is SQVTM and CDR2 is ANQGSEA. CDR3 residues: CSVDWGGLGYTF. The CDR3, as DNA: TGCAGCGTGGATTGGGGGGGCCTGGGCTACACCTTC.

The chain couples TRBV30 to TRBJ1-1; 9 bases agree with TRBD1. The germline CDR1 and CDR2 sequences are GTSNPN and SVGIG (reference sequence). The CDR3 length is 13 residues. V was clipped by 5 bases and J by 5 bases; unmatched bases: 6. Written as DNA, the CDR3 is TGTGCCTGGGTACAGGGGGCAAAGACTGAAGCTTTCTTT. Translation: CAWVQGAKTEAFF.

This chain connects TRBV4-3 to TRBJ1-6; 7 positions agree with TRBD1. The ends lost 1 base at V and 5 bases at J; junction bases unmatched: 5. Germline V lookup: CDR1 LGHNA, CDR2 YSLEER. The CDR3 length is 16 residues. In DNA, the CDR3 is TGCGCCAGCAGCCAAGGAGGGACAGTGAATAATTCACCCCTCCACTTT. This encodes CASSQGGTVNNSPLHF.

The chain carries TRBV7-8 and TRBJ2-3; D unresolved. The CDR3 consists of 12 residues. Germline V gene sequence: CDR1 SGHVS, CDR2 FQNEAQ. V lost 5 bases to trimming and J lost 2 bases, with 5 bases between them. CDR3 loop: CASSLYTDTQYF. CDR3 DNA: TGTGCCAGCAGCCTATACACAGATACGCAGTATTTT. The whole variable domain, remainder taken from reference TRBV7-8 and TRBJ2-3, is GAGVSQSPRYKVAKRGQDVALRCDPISGHVSLFWYQQALGQGPEFLTYFQNEAQLDKSGLPSDRFFAERPEGSVSTLKIQRTQQEDSAVYLCASSLYTDTQYFGPGTRLTVL.

This clone appeared a single time. The rearrangement joins TRBV30 to TRBJ2-1; 12 nucleotides match TRBD2. From germline, CDR1 is GTSNPN and CDR2 SVGIG (reference sequence). This CDR3 spans 16 amino acids. V trimming: 0 bases; J trimming: 7 bases; junction bases outside the gene matches: 7. The CDR3 DNA reads as TGTGCCTGGAGTGTAGTTGGGCTAGCGGGGGGGAATGAGCAGTTCTTC. Protein product: CAWSVVGLAGGNEQFF. The full variable domain, completed using reference TRBV30 and TRBJ2-1, is SQTIHQWPATLVQPVGSPLSLECTVEGTSNPNLYWYRQAAGRGLQLLFYSVGIGQISSEVPQNLSASRPQDRQFILSSKKLLLSDSGFYLCAWSVVGLAGGNEQFFGPGTRLTVL.

The rearrangement uses TRBV30 and TRBJ2-1; 7 nucleotides match TRBD2. The CDR3 extends over 14 amino acids. V lost 0 bases and J lost 4; bases outside the gene matches: 3. Germline CDR1 and CDR2: GTSNPN and SVGIG (reference sequence). DNA of the CDR3: TGTGCCTGGAGTGTCGGCGGGGGTTACAATGAGCAGTTCTTC. This translates into CAWSVGGGYNEQFF.

The chain recombines TRBV11-2 with TRBJ2-1, with 7 bases that match TRBD1. This CDR3 is 14 amino acids long. After removal of 6 bases from V and 5 bases from J, the junction contained 7 bases not matched to a gene. CDR1 is SGHAT and CDR2 is FQNNGV in the germline V gene. The CDR3 DNA follows: TGTGCCAGCAGACACGACAGGGAACACAATGAGCAGTTCTTC. Its protein product is CASRHDREHNEQFF.

The chain is built from TRBV10-1 and TRBJ1-1; 8 nucleotides align to TRBD1. Unmatched junction bases numbered 4, after V lost 6 bases and J lost 4 bases. The CDR3 runs to 13 residues. The germline CDR1 and CDR2 sequences are WNHNN and SYGVQD (reference sequence). In DNA, the CDR3 is TGCGCCAGCAGCGCCGGGACAGGCACTGAAGCTTTCTTT. This translates into CASSAGTGTEAFF.

This clone was seen a handful of times. Different DNA sequences within this sample yield the same CDR3. The chain carries TRBV7-2 and TRBJ2-3; 13 bases fit TRBD2. Trimming at V came to 1 base and at J to 2 bases, leaving 3 bases not matched to a gene. The CDR3 has 17 residues. Germline CDR1 reads SGHTA; CDR2 reads FQGNSA. This CDR3 reads CASSLGLAGGTTDTQYF. The CDR3 DNA is TGTGCCAGCAGCTTAGGACTAGCGGGGGGAACCACAGATACGCAGTATTTT.

This clone was found a few times. This chain links TRBV6-2 or TRBV6-3 with TRBJ1-1; D not resolved. The CDR3 is made up of 11 amino acids. Germline V lookup: CDR1 MNHEY, CDR2 SVGEGT. Trimming removed 2 bases at V and 10 bases at J, with 8 bases between. This chain's CDR3 is CASSYGGAAFF. CDR3 sequence (DNA): TGTGCCAGCAGTTACGGCGGTGCAGCTTTCTTT.

The chain carries TRBV6-5 and TRBJ1-6; 7 bases align to TRBD1. J gave up 6 bases and V 7 bases, and 6 bases lay outside the gene matches. CDR1 and CDR2 from the germline V gene are MNHEY and SVGAGI. The CDR3 runs to 14 residues. CDR3 in DNA: TGTGCCAGCATCGACAGGGTCGCTAATTCACCCCTCCACTTT. Translation gives CASIDRVANSPLHF.

The chain recombines TRBV29-1 with TRBJ1-1, with 8 bases lining up with TRBD1. CDR1 and CDR2 (germline): SQVTM, ANQGSEA. The CDR3 extends over 17 amino acids. J lost 0 bases, V lost 2 bases, and 11 bases had no gene match. The CDR3 is CSVEFPGGRFMNTEAFF. The CDR3 DNA follows: TGCAGCGTTGAATTTCCAGGGGGCAGATTCATGAACACTGAAGCTTTCTTT.

This clone occurred a few times. Other DNA sequences in the sample encode the same CDR3. This CDR3 is CASSLGRNQPQHF. In DNA form, the CDR3 reads TGTGCCAGCAGTTTGGGCCGCAATCAGCCCCAGCATTTT. V is TRBV27 and J is TRBJ1-5; D gene ambiguous. The CDR3 contains 13 residues. Trimming pared 3 bases from V and 2 bases from J, leaving 5 bases between. CDR1 and CDR2 (germline): MNHEY, SMNVEV (reference sequence).

The gene calls are TRBV6-5 and TRBJ2-5, with D possibly being TRBD2 (6 bases). This CDR3 region has 15 residues. Trimming stripped 10 bases from V and 3 bases from J, with 21 bases between. Germline-derived CDR1 and CDR2 are MNHEY and SVGAGI. The CDR3 DNA follows: TGTGCCACCACCGGGTTTGAGGGAGGAAAAGAGACCCAGTACTTC. Amino acids: CATTGFEGGKETQYF.

This rearrangement joins TRBV4-2 to TRBJ1-1; no firm D call. Germline V lookup: CDR1 LGHNA, CDR2 YNFKEQ. This CDR3 has 15 residues. V was pared by 0 bases and J by 0 bases, with 8 bases between. Here the CDR3 DNA reads TGTGCCAGCAGCCAAGATGGGCTCTTGAACACTGAAGCTTTCTTT. Encoded protein: CASSQDGLLNTEAFF.

The CDR3 region is CASSPRGGGRFQPQHF. The CDR3 DNA is TGTGCCAGCAGCCCTCGTGGGGGGGGCCGGTTTCAGCCCCAGCATTTT. V and J are TRBV7-2 and TRBJ1-5, with D tentatively TRBD1 (6 bases). This CDR3 has 16 residues. V lost 5 bases to trimming and J lost 6 bases, with 20 bases between them. CDR1 SGHTA and CDR2 FQGNSA come from the germline V gene.

In this sample, this clone turned up a few times. The V gene is TRBV6-5, the J gene TRBJ1-2; 9 nucleotides align to TRBD1. Per the germline V gene, CDR1 is MNHEY and CDR2 is SVGAGI. CDR3 size: 13 residues. V gave up 4 bases and J gave up 7 bases; unmatched junction bases: 4. Here the CDR3 reads CASSWTGAGGYTF. In DNA form, the CDR3 reads TGTGCCAGCAGTTGGACAGGGGCCGGTGGCTACACCTTC.

The chain joins TRBV19 to TRBJ2-1, with 12 nucleotides matching TRBD2. This CDR3 comprises 15 residues. The V and J ends lost 7 bases and 4 bases, in that order; junction bases with no gene match: 5. CDR1 and CDR2 (germline): LNHDA, SQIVND (reference sequence). The CDR3 region has the DNA TGTGCCAGTACCCTAGCGGGGGGGACTTACAATGAGCAGTTCTTC. It is translated as CASTLAGGTYNEQFF.

The chain recombines TRBV25-1 with TRBJ2-5; D gene ambiguous. V lost 5 bases and J lost 5, with 18 bases in between. Per the germline V gene, CDR1 is MGHDK and CDR2 is SYGVNS. CDR3 length equals 15 residues. The CDR3 is CASSTKALDWETQYF. The CDR3 DNA is TGTGCCAGCAGTACTAAGGCGCTCGACTGGGAGACCCAGTACTTC.

The chain employs TRBV5-6 and TRBJ2-1; 7 nucleotides line up with TRBD2. The CDR3 loop spans 16 amino acids. Per the germline V gene, CDR1 is SGHDT and CDR2 is YYEEEE. V lost 4 bases, J lost 4 bases, and 11 bases stayed unmatched. The chain's CDR3 is CASSGRGVGNYNEQFF. CDR3 in DNA: TGTGCCAGCAGCGGACGGGGGGTGGGGAATTACAATGAGCAGTTCTTC.